This is a list of T cell receptor beta chains from one sample in a study of cytomegalovirus exposure and HLA in healthy donors. Here immunoSEQ multiplex PCR was the method, and the copy in TCRdb shows in-frame clones only, minus some. Of approximately 170,000 clones in the sample, over 60% were seen once. The sample taken for sequencing was PBMCs. The receptors originated from a woman in her fifties or sixties in good health and CMV-seronegative. Each CDR3 is given with its conserved first and last residue. D genes are given only for firm matches. Size is omitted from some rows. Given values are once, few, many or a class for expanded clones.

NA,TRBV19,NA,TRBJ2-1,15,TGTGCCAGTAGAGGTGGGCAAAATCCCTACAATGAGCAGTTCTTC,CASRGGQNPYNEQFF
NA,TRBV7-2,NA,TRBJ1-2,17,TGTGCCAGCAGCTTAATCCCCCCCCGCGGCCAGGGTTCTGGCTACACCTTC,CASSLIPPRGQGSGYTF
TRBD2,TRBV30,NA,TRBJ2-5,14,TGTGCCTGGAGTAATTTAGCGGGGAGGGGGACCCAGTACTTC,CAWSNLAGRGTQYF
TRBD2,TRBV15,NA,TRBJ2-7,16,TGTGCCACCAGCACTGAGCAACCCGGACTAGCGGGAGGGCAGTACTTC,CATSTEQPGLAGGQYF
TRBD2,TRBV5-5,NA,TRBJ2-3,15,TGTGCCAGCAGCCACCTGGCGGGGGGCACAGATACGCAGTATTTT,CASSHLAGGTDTQYF
TRBD2,TRBV28,NA,TRBJ2-7,16,TGTGCCAGCAGTTCTATTCCGGGACTAGCCTCCTACGAGCAGTACTTC,CASSSIPGLASYEQYF
NA,TRBV7-3,NA,TRBJ2-1,15,TGTGCCAGCAGCCCCCAGCTTGGGACTTTCAATGAGCAGTTCTTC,CASSPQLGTFNEQFF
NA,TRBV23-1,few,TRBJ1-5,17,TGCGCCAGCAGTCAATCGGTAGGCAGTTTTGACAGTCAGCCCCAGCATTTT,CASSQSVGSFDSQPQHF
NA,TRBV7-9,once,TRBJ1-4,14,TGTGCCAGCAGCCTAGTCGCAGGGATTGAAAAACTGTTTTTT,CASSLVAGIEKLFF
TRBD2,TRBV28,NA,TRBJ2-7,15,TGTGCCAGCCGAACAGGACTAGCGGGATTCTACGAGCAGTACTTC,CASRTGLAGFYEQYF
NA,TRBV29-1,NA,TRBJ2-1,12,TGCAGCGTAAAATGGGGGCGGAATGAGCAGTTCTTC,CSVKWGRNEQFF
NA,TRBV6-5,NA,TRBJ1-1,12,TGTGCCAGCAGAAGGGGGAACACTGAAGCTTTCTTT,CASRRGNTEAFF
NA,TRBV7-2,once,TRBJ2-1,13,TGTGCCAGCAGCACCGGTCGTATCAATGAGCAGTTCTTC,CASSTGRINEQFF
TRBD1,TRBV19,once,TRBJ1-5,17,TGTGCCAGTAGTACCCGCGCGGGTGGGACAGTATCCCAGCCCCAGCATTTT,CASSTRAGGTVSQPQHF
NA,TRBV28,NA,TRBJ1-1,14,TGTGCCAGCAGTTTTGGGGCAGCGAACACTGAAGCTTTCTTT,CASSFGAANTEAFF
TRBD2,TRBV28,NA,TRBJ2-3,15,TGTGCCAGCATCCTAGCGGGAGGCCCCACAGATACGCAGTATTTT,CASILAGGPTDTQYF
NA,TRBV18,NA,TRBJ2-5,13,TGTGCCAGCTCACCACGGCGCGGAGAGACCCAGTACTTC,CASSPRRGETQYF
TRBD1,TRBV28,NA,TRBJ1-6,13,TGTGCCAGCAGCCCAGGACAGGGAACACCCCTCCACTTT,CASSPGQGTPLHF
TRBD1,TRBV7-9,NA,TRBJ2-7,14,TGTGCCAGCAGCCCTACGGACAGGGCCTACGAGCAGTACTTC,CASSPTDRAYEQYF
TRBD2,TRBV29-1,NA,TRBJ2-1,13,TGCAGCGTTTTCGTAGCGGGAACAAATGAGCAGTTCTTC,CSVFVAGTNEQFF